One TCR beta chain is described in this entry. Germline CDR1 reads SGHTA; CDR2 reads FQGNSA. V shed 4 bases and J shed 5 bases, with 12 bases lying between them. The CDR3 loop spans 15 amino acids. The data are from a study of blood T cell repertoires in COVID-19. Across the study: Both acute and convalescent COVID-19 samples were obtained from the United States, Italy and Spain.

Profiled with immunoSEQ multiplex PCR; TCRdb holds only in-frame clones, not every one. This sample yields about 150,000 clones, of which around 85% are seen a single time; 2% to 3% belongs to the top ten. Sequenced material: peripheral blood. This rearrangement joins TRBV7-2 to TRBJ1-6; D possibly corresponds to TRBD1 (6 bases). The source is a woman in her 70s with acute or convalescent COVID-19. This CDR3 reads CASSSQGGDNSPLHF. The CDR3 coding sequence is TGTGCCAGCAGCTCACAGGGCGGTGATAATTCACCCCTCCACTTT.